This T cell receptor beta chain was documented in a study of blood T cell repertoires in COVID-19. Study as a whole: Acute-phase and convalescent COVID-19 samples originated in the United States, Italy and Spain. Sample material is recorded as cDNA or gDNA derived from T cells, B-cell-depleted T cells, or PBMCs.

The CDR3 length is 14 residues. CDR1 and CDR2 from the germline V gene are SGHTA and FQGNSA. V shed 8 bases and J 5 bases; nucleotides not matched to a gene: 8. Per the original data handling: How many nucleated cells were present was estimated from reference gene primer amplification. Sequenced by immunoSEQ multiplex PCR; TCRdb stores in-frame clones only, minus some. V and J calls and clone size follow that table, whereas D and trimming were derived from the DNA. This sample has roughly 350,000 clones, with 92% found just once. Cohort allocation depended upon clinical history that participants reported.

This sequence was found in a woman in her 30s who had recovered from COVID-19. V and J are TRBV7-2 and TRBJ2-7; 11 nucleotides agree with TRBD2. Sequencing was done on a sample of PBMCs or T cells enriched from blood (not recorded which). DNA for the CDR3: TGTGCCAGCTCCAAGACTAGCGGGAACAACGAGCAGTACTTC. Translation: CASSKTSGNNEQYF. Looking up the rest from reference TRBV7-2 and TRBJ2-7 gives the full variable domain: GAGVSQSPSNKVTEKGKDVELRCDPISGHTALYWYRQSLGQGLEFLIYFQGNSAPDKSGLPSDRFSAERTGGSVSTLTIQRTQQEDSAVYLCASSKTSGNNEQYFGPGTRLTVT.